A single sample is the source of the 30 T cell receptor beta chains below, sequenced in a study of T cells in women clearing cervical HPV infection (dated by TCRdb to 2017 to 2018). The library was made by the immunoSEQ multiplex PCR assay. This immuneACCESS table, as held by TCRdb, lists in-frame sequences with V and J called but not all clones. Of the missing ones, under half trace to an unresolved V gene in checked studies; the others have no known cause. This sample's listing comprises 40,000 to 60,000 clones. 0.8% to 1% of the sample lies in the top ten. Material: blood buffy coat. The receptors were gathered from a woman aged 18 to 75 with a cervical HPV16 infection that either progressed to CIN3+ or cleared (not recorded which).

As to this clone: The read ends 3 residues before the CDR3 terminus; that terminus is restored from the germline J gene. The rearrangement joins TRBV5-1 to TRBJ1-5, with D perhaps matching TRBD1 (6 bases). Trimming pared 2 bases from V and 6 bases from J, leaving 15 bases between. Germline loops: CDR1 SGHRS, CDR2 YFSETQ. The CDR3 has 15 amino acids. CDR3 amino acids: CASSFTTGLGQPQHF. The part of the CDR3 DNA that was read is TGCGCCAGCAGCTTCACTACAGGGTTGGGTCAGCCC.

CDR3 sequence: CASSYRGSRTNEQFF. The CDR3 bases that were read are TGTGCCAGCAGCTACCGGGGGTCCCGAACCAATGAG. The chain joins TRBV7-2 to TRBJ2-1; the D gene is possibly TRBD2 (6 bases). Read sequence stops 3 residues before the CDR3 end, and the germline J gene provides the missing end. Trimming stripped 4 bases from V and 6 bases from J, with 16 bases between. CDR1 and CDR2 (germline): SGHTA, FQGNSA. The CDR3 runs to 15 residues.

Remarks on this clone: The CDR3 goes on 3 residues after the read ends, and that part is filled in from the germline J gene. The chain couples TRBV11-2 to TRBJ2-7; D not certain. The CDR3 is made up of 14 amino acids. CDR1 is SGHAT and CDR2 is FQNNGV in the germline V gene. Trimming left V 1 base short and J 0 bases short, with 7 bases between. CDR3 in amino acids: CASSLGRNSYEQYF. CDR3 DNA, as far as it was read: TGTGCCAGCAGCTTAGGCAGGAACTCCTACGAG.

Note on this clone: The sequence runs out 3 residues before the end of the CDR3; the remainder is reconstructed from the germline J gene. V usage is TRBV28 and J usage is TRBJ2-3; D is undetermined. The CDR3 runs to 14 residues. Germline V gives CDR1 MDHEN, CDR2 SYDVKM. Between the trimmed V and J ends, which lost 5 bases and 0 bases, there was a span of 9 bases. CDR3 DNA (partial): TGTGCCAGCAGTCCGTCCTCTAGCACAGATACG. Translation: CASSPSSSTDT. From start to end, the CDR3 is CASSPSSSTDTQYF.

Turning to this clone: The sequenced fragment ends 3 residues before the CDR3 boundary, so the rest is inferred from the germline J gene. The J gene is TRBJ2-7, the V gene TRBV10-3; TRBD2 is a possible D gene (5 bases). CDR1 and CDR2 (germline): ENHRY, SYGVKD. The CDR3 loop spans 12 amino acids. Trimming removed 3 bases from V and 3 bases from J, with 6 bases in between. CDR3 DNA, as far as it was read: TGTGCCATCAGTGAAGAGGGCTACGAG. Translated: CAISEEGYE. Given in full, the CDR3 is CAISEEGYEQYF.

Note on this clone: The sequenced fragment ends 3 residues before the CDR3 boundary, so the rest is inferred from the germline J gene. V and J are TRBV5-8 and TRBJ1-4, with 10 bases lining up with TRBD1. CDR1 is SGHTS and CDR2 is YDEGEE in the germline V gene. Unmatched junction bases numbered 8, after V lost 4 bases and J lost 8 bases. This CDR3 has 15 amino acids. The sequenced CDR3 bases are TGTGCCAGCAGCGTCGGGACAGGGGCGGGCGAAAAA. Amino acids: CASSVGTGAGEK. The whole CDR3 sequence reads CASSVGTGAGEKLFF.

For this clone: The read ends 3 residues shy of where the CDR3 ends; the end is completed using the germline J gene. The rearrangement uses TRBV11-2 and TRBJ2-3; 7 bases are shared with TRBD1. This CDR3 region has 15 residues. Germline V gives CDR1 SGHAT, CDR2 FQNNGV. V was clipped by 4 bases and J by 3 bases; unmatched bases: 7. The CDR3 reads CASSYQTTGTDTQYF. The sequenced CDR3 bases are TGTGCCAGCAGCTACCAAACGACAGGGACAGATACG. Looking up the rest from reference TRBV11-2 and TRBJ2-3 gives the full variable domain: EAGVAQSPRYKIIEKRQSVAFWCNPISGHATLYWYQQILGQGPKLLIQFQNNGVVDDSQLPKDRFSAERLKGVDSTLKIQPAKLEDSAVYLCASSYQTTGTDTQYFGPGTRLTVL.

As to this clone: Read data end 3 residues before the CDR3 end; the end is taken from the germline J gene. The chain couples TRBV7-8 to TRBJ2-2; D is possibly TRBD2 (7 bases). Looked up from germline, CDR1 is SGHVS and CDR2 is FQNEAQ. The CDR3 is made up of 13 amino acids. Trimming removed 8 bases at V and 5 bases at J, with 12 bases between. The part of the CDR3 DNA that was read is TGTGCCAGCGGGGGGGCAAGGACCGGGGAG. This sequence encodes CASGGARTGE. The entire CDR3 sequence reads CASGGARTGELFF.

As to this clone: The CDR3 end falls 3 residues outside the read, so it is completed with the germline J gene. This sequence joins TRBV18 and TRBJ2-5; a possible D gene is TRBD2 (6 bases). The CDR3 is made up of 16 amino acids. Deletions cut 0 bases from V and 2 bases from J, with 13 bases between. Per the germline V gene, CDR1 is KGHSH and CDR2 is LQKENI. This CDR3 reads CASSPPFWGEQETQYF. CDR3 DNA (partial): TGTGCCAGCTCACCACCGTTTTGGGGGGAACAAGAGACC.

Turning to this clone: The CDR3 end is not reached by the read, which stops 3 residues before it; the germline J gene fills it in. V and J are TRBV5-1 and TRBJ2-3; TRBD2 matches at 11 bases. The V gene's germline CDR1 is SGHRS and CDR2 YFSETQ. Trimming removed 4 bases from V and 4 bases from J; junction bases left unmatched: 17. CDR3 length equals 19 residues. The CDR3 loop reads CASSRSWTSGYPRADTQYF. Incomplete CDR3 DNA: TGCGCCAGCAGCCGTTCGTGGACTAGCGGGTACCCCAGAGCAGATACG.

Of note for this clone: The read terminates 3 residues before the CDR3 end, so the remaining end is supplied by the germline J gene. This chain connects TRBV5-5 to TRBJ2-6; unclear D gene. Trimming cost V 2 bases and J 1 base, with 7 bases left between them. CDR1 and CDR2 from the germline V gene are SGHKS and YYEKEE (reference sequence). This CDR3 contains 15 residues. The CDR3 DNA, read in part, is TGTGCCAGCAGCTTTGCCCTATCTGGGGCCAACGTC. Protein: CASSFALSGANV. The CDR3 as a whole reads CASSFALSGANVLTF.

As regards this clone: Read coverage stops 3 residues before the CDR3 terminus; the germline J gene supplies the remainder. The chain uses TRBV5-1 and TRBJ2-1; 12 bases match TRBD2. The V gene's germline CDR1 is SGHRS and CDR2 YFSETQ. V dropped 4 bases and J dropped 7; count of bases not matched to a gene: 3. This CDR3 is 14 amino acids long. The CDR3 protein is CASSTGLAGNEQFF. The CDR3 bases that were read are TGCGCCAGCAGCACAGGACTAGCGGGGAATGAG. The variable domain in full, completed from reference TRBV5-1 and TRBJ2-1, reads KAGVTQTPRYLIKTRGQQVTLSCSPISGHRSVSWYQQTPGQGLQFLFEYFSETQRNKGNFPGRFSGRQFSNSRSEMNVSTLELGDSALYLCASSTGLAGNEQFFGPGTRLTVL.

About this clone itself: From the germline J gene comes the end of the CDR3, since the read stops 3 residues before it. This chain uses TRBV9 with TRBJ1-6, with 8 bases lining up with TRBD1. This CDR3 is built from 16 residues. Germline V CDR1 and CDR2: SGDLS, YYNGEE. V gave up 0 bases and J gave up 10 bases; unmatched junction bases: 9. CDR3 in amino acids: CASSVEWTGRGSPLHF. The sequenced CDR3 bases are TGTGCCAGCAGCGTAGAGTGGACAGGGCGAGGCTCACCC.

In the case of this clone: The observed sequence ends 3 residues before the CDR3 terminus, with the missing tail filled in from the germline J gene. The rearrangement joins TRBV6-1 to TRBJ1-6; the D gene is possibly TRBD1 (5 bases). The CDR3 has 16 residues. The germline V gene encodes CDR1 MNHNS and CDR2 SASEGT. The germline V and J ends were trimmed by 4 bases and 9 bases, with 19 bases remaining between them. The CDR3 sequence: CASSVRGGEAASPLHF. The CDR3 bases that were read are TGTGCCAGCAGTGTTAGGGGTGGGGAGGCTGCTTCACCC.

To note about this clone: The junction differs from germline at one of its ends, possibly a read error. The read ends 3 residues shy of where the CDR3 ends; the end is completed using the germline J gene. The rearrangement joins TRBV18 to TRBJ1-2; possibly TRBD1 for D (5 bases). Germline CDR1 reads KGHSH; CDR2 reads LQKENI. The CDR3 spans 13 residues. This CDR3 is CASTPDSFYGYTF. The CDR3 bases that were read are TGTGCCAGCACACCAGACAGTTTCTATGGC.

To note about this clone: The read terminates 3 residues ahead of where the CDR3 ends, so the germline J gene completes it. This chain uses TRBV4-1 with TRBJ2-7, with D possibly TRBD1 on 6 matching bases. V was pared by 0 bases and J by 3 bases, with 12 bases between. Germline CDR1 MGHRA, CDR2 YSYEKL. The CDR3 sequence is 15 residues long. The sequenced CDR3 bases are TGCGCCAGCAGCCAAGACGCCGGACAGTACTACGAG. Its protein product is CASSQDAGQYYE. The whole CDR3 protein is CASSQDAGQYYEQYF.

Notes on this clone: The read falls 3 residues short of the CDR3 end, and the missing part is taken from the germline J gene. The J gene is TRBJ2-2, the V gene TRBV6-1; TRBD2 is a possible D gene (6 bases). Germline CDR1 is MNHNS and CDR2 is SASEGT. The CDR3 is 15 residues long. CDR3 bases read: TGTGCCAGCAGTGTCGGGAGTTCTGGGGCCAACGTG. Translation: CASSVGSSGANV. The CDR3, in full, reads CASSVGSSGANVLFF.

With regard to this clone: Read coverage stops 3 residues before the CDR3 terminus; the germline J gene supplies the remainder. This chain uses TRBV7-9 with TRBJ1-2; weak D call: TRBD1 (5 bases). Per the germline V gene, CDR1 is SEHNR and CDR2 is FQNEAQ (reference sequence). The length of the CDR3 is 14 residues. The CDR3 loop reads CASESGLHTDTYTF. The sequenced part of the CDR3 DNA is TGTGCCAGCGAATCAGGGCTACACACAGATACC.

As for this clone: The read halts 3 residues ahead of the CDR3 end, with the missing end drawn from the germline J gene. V gene TRBV6-1 combines with J gene TRBJ1-1; D possibly corresponds to TRBD1 (5 bases). Per germline, CDR1 MNHNS and CDR2 SASEGT. Trimming took off 0 bases at V and 0 bases at J, with 8 bases between the two ends. The CDR3 has 15 residues. The CDR3 is CASSEARVVNTEAFF. The sequenced part of the CDR3 DNA is TGTGCCAGCAGTGAAGCCAGGGTGGTGAACACTGAA.

For this clone: Coverage ceases 3 residues before the CDR3 finishes, and the germline J gene fills in the end. V is TRBV7-6 and J is TRBJ1-2; a weak D match, TRBD1 (5 bases). Germline CDR1 SGHVS, CDR2 FNYEAQ. The CDR3 totals 16 residues. Here the CDR3 reads CASSLERSGGTDTYTF. CDR3 DNA (partial): TGTGCCAGCAGCTTAGAGCGAAGCGGGGGAACAGATACC.

A note on this clone: The read falls 3 residues short of the CDR3 end, and the missing part is taken from the germline J gene. The chain uses TRBV3-1 (or the pseudogene TRBV3-2) and TRBJ2-1; 8 nucleotides match TRBD1. The CDR3 is 16 residues long. Trimming took 1 base from V and 6 from J; bases not matched to a gene: 8. CDR1 is LGHDT, CDR2 YNNKEL, per germline (reference sequence). The CDR3 sequence is CASSQGLGQGGNEQFF. The CDR3 DNA, read in part, is TGTGCCAGCAGCCAAGGGCTTGGACAGGGTGGCAATGAG.

Note on this clone: The sequence runs out 3 residues before the end of the CDR3; the remainder is reconstructed from the germline J gene. The chain links TRBV20-1 to TRBJ2-2; maybe TRBD1 (6 bases). Germline CDR1 reads DFQATT; CDR2 reads SNEGSKA (reference sequence). CDR3 size: 15 residues. The CDR3: CSARGTGKTNEKLFF. The sequenced CDR3 bases are TGCAGTGCTAGAGGAACAGGGAAGACTAATGAAAAG.

In the case of this clone: The read halts 3 residues ahead of the CDR3 end, with the missing end drawn from the germline J gene. This sequence joins TRBV5-1 and TRBJ2-3; 11 bases match TRBD2. Germline assignment: CDR1 SGHRS and CDR2 YFSETQ. This CDR3 region has 14 residues. The CDR3 bases that were read are TGCGCCAGCAGCGTTAGCGGGGGGGAGGAGACG. Translated: CASSVSGGEET. The full CDR3 sequence reads CASSVSGGEETQYF.

Comment on this clone: The missing CDR3 end, 3 residues past where the read stops, is filled in from the germline J gene. The rearrangement links TRBV10-1 to TRBJ1-1; a weak D match, TRBD1 (6 bases). V was cut by 6 bases and J by 0 bases, with 11 bases left in between. The CDR3 extends over 14 amino acids. Germline V CDR1 and CDR2: WNHNN, SYGVQD (reference sequence). The sequenced CDR3 bases are TGCGCCAGCAGCCTGGACAGCATGAACACTGAA. Translating it yields CASSLDSMNTE. In full, the CDR3 is CASSLDSMNTEAFF.

A note on this clone: The read ends 3 residues shy of where the CDR3 ends; the end is completed using the germline J gene. V is TRBV12-3 or TRBV12-4 and J is TRBJ2-7; 7 nucleotides line up with TRBD1. CDR3 length equals 12 residues. After removal of 7 bases from V and 6 bases from J, the junction contained 6 bases not matched to a gene. CDR3 DNA, as far as it was read: TGTGCCAGCACTGACAGGGTACGCGAG. Encoded protein: CASTDRVRE. The full CDR3 protein reads CASTDRVREQYF.

About this clone itself: The read ends 3 residues before the CDR3 terminus; that terminus is restored from the germline J gene. The chain recombines TRBV20-1 with TRBJ2-3, with TRBD1 matching 7 bases. Germline assignment: CDR1 DFQATT and CDR2 SNEGSKA (reference sequence). CDR3 length: 13 amino acids. With V trimmed by 6 bases and J by 2 bases, 5 bases remained unmatched. Partial CDR3 DNA: TGCAGTGCCAAGGGACAGCTCACAGATACG. It codes for CSAKGQLTDT. The entire CDR3 protein reads CSAKGQLTDTQYF.

Notes on this clone: The read gets to within 3 residues of the CDR3 end, and the germline J gene fills in the rest. This sequence joins TRBV19 and TRBJ2-2; a possible D gene is TRBD1 (5 bases). Deletions cut 7 bases from V and 2 bases from J, with 23 bases between. This CDR3 has 18 amino acids. Germline V gene lookup returns CDR1 LNHDA and CDR2 SQIVND (reference sequence). CDR3 DNA (partial): TGTGCCAGTATAAGTGGGGCAGGCGGACGAAAAAACACCGGGGAG. Translating it yields CASISGAGGRKNTGE. The complete CDR3 sequence is CASISGAGGRKNTGELFF.

Comments on this clone: The missing CDR3 end, 3 residues past where the read stops, is filled in from the germline J gene. V gene TRBV2 combines with J gene TRBJ1-5; possible D gene TRBD1, 6 bases. This CDR3 has 15 amino acids. V gave up 4 bases and J gave up 5 bases, with 15 bases separating them. Germline-derived CDR1 and CDR2 are SNHLY and FYNNEI. The DNA read from the CDR3 is TGTGCCAGCAGTGCACATGAGGGGGTGGATCAGCCC. Protein: CASSAHEGVDQP. The entire CDR3 sequence reads CASSAHEGVDQPQHF.

As to this clone: The read stops 3 residues short of the end of the CDR3; the missing end is completed from the germline J gene. The chain uses TRBV11-2 and TRBJ2-5; 12 bases line up with TRBD2. Trimming cost V 5 bases and J 4 bases; bases outside gene matches: 5. The CDR3 length is 15 residues. The germline V gene encodes CDR1 SGHAT and CDR2 FQNNGV. The CDR3 reads CASSPRTSGAETQYF. CDR3 DNA, as far as it was read: TGTGCCAGCAGCCCCCGGACTAGCGGGGCAGAGACC.

Turning to this clone: The DNA ends 3 residues before the CDR3 does, and the rest of the CDR3 is filled in from the germline J gene. The rearrangement joins TRBV7-1 to TRBJ2-6; 14 positions agree with TRBD2. TRBV7-1 counts as an open reading frame of uncertain function. V lost 3 bases, J lost 0 bases, and 13 bases stayed unmatched. This CDR3 spans 22 amino acids. Partial CDR3 DNA: TGTGCCAGCAGCTCGTGGACTAGCGGGGGGCCTAGCCTCCACTCTGGGGCCAACGTC. This translates into CASSSWTSGGPSLHSGANV. Given in full, the CDR3 is CASSSWTSGGPSLHSGANVLTF.